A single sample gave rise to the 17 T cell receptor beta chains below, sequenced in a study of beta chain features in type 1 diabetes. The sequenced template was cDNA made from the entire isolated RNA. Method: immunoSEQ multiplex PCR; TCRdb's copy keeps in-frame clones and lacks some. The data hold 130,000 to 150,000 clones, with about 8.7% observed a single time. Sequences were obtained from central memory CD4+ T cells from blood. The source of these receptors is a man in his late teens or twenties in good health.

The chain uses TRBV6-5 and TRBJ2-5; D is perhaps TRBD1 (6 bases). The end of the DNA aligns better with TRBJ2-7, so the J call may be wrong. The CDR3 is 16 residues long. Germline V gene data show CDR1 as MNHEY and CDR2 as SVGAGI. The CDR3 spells CASSYTWGRYLYEQYF. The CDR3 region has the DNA TGTGCCAGCAGTTACACCTGGGGGCGGTATCTCTACGAGCAGTACTTC.

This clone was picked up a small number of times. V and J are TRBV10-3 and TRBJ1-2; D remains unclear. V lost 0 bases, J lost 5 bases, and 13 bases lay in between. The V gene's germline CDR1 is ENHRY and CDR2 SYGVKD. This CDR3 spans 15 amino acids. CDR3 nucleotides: TGTGCCATCAGTGAGTCGTTCGGGAGTGGGTATGGCTACACCTTC. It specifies CAISESFGSGYGYTF.

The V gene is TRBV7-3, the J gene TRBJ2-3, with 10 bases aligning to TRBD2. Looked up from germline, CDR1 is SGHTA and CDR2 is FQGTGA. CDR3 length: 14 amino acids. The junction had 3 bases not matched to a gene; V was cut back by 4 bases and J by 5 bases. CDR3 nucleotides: TGTGCCAGCAGCTCAGCGGGGGGGCGAGATACGCAGTATTTT. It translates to CASSSAGGRDTQYF.

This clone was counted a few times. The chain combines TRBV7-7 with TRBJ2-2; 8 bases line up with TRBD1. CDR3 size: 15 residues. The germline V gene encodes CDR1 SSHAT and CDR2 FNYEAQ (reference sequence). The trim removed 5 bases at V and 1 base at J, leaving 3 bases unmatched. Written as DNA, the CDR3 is TGTGCCAGCAGCACCGGGACAGGGAACACCGGGGAGCTGTTTTTT. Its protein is CASSTGTGNTGELFF.

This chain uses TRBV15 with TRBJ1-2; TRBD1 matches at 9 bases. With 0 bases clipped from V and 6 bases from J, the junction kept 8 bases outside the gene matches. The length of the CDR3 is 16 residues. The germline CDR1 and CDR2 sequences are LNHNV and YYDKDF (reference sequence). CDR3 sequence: CATSRDRGTGKNGYTF. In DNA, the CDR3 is TGTGCCACCAGCAGAGATAGAGGGACAGGGAAGAATGGCTACACCTTC.

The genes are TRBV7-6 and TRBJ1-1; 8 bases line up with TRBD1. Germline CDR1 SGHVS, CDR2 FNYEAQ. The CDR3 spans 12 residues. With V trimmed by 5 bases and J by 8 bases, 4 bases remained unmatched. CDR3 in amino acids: CASSPTGEEAFF. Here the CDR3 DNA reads TGTGCCAGCAGCCCGACAGGGGAAGAAGCTTTCTTT. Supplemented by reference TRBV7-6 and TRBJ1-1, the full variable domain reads GAGVSQSPRYKVTKRGQDVALRCDPISGHVSLYWYRQALGQGPEFLTYFNYEAQQDKSGLPNDRFSAERPEGSISTLTIQRTEQRDSAMYRCASSPTGEEAFFGQGTRLTVV.

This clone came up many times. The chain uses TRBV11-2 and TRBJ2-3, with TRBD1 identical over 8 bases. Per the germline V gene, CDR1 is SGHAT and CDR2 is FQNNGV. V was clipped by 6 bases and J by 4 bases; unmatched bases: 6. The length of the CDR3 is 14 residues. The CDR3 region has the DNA TGTGCCAGCAGACCGACAGGGGTGCCAGATACGCAGTATTTT. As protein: CASRPTGVPDTQYF. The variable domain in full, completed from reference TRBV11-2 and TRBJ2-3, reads EAGVAQSPRYKIIEKRQSVAFWCNPISGHATLYWYQQILGQGPKLLIQFQNNGVVDDSQLPKDRFSAERLKGVDSTLKIQPAKLEDSAVYLCASRPTGVPDTQYFGPGTRLTVL.

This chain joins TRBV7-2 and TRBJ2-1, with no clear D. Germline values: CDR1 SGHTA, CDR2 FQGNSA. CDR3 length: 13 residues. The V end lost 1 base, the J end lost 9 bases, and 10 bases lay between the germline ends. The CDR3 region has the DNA TGTGCCAGCAGCTTAGGCCAGGCTTCTGAGCAGTTCTTC. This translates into CASSLGQASEQFF.

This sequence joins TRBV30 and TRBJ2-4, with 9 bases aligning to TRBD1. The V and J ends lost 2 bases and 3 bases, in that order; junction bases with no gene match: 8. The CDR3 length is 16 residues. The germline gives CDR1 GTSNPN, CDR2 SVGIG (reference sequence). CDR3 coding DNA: TGTGCCTGGAGTAAGGACAGGGGATTTGTCAAAAACATTCAGTACTTC. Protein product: CAWSKDRGFVKNIQYF.

The CDR3 nucleotides read TGTGCCTGGAGTTCCGGTTATCGGGGAGACAATTCACCCCTCCACTTT. Protein: CAWSSGYRGDNSPLHF. J is TRBJ1-6 and V is TRBV30, with no clear D. Germline lookup yields CDR1 GTSNPN and CDR2 SVGIG (reference sequence). Trimming cost V 2 bases and J 7 bases, with 18 bases left between them. The CDR3 sequence is 16 residues long.

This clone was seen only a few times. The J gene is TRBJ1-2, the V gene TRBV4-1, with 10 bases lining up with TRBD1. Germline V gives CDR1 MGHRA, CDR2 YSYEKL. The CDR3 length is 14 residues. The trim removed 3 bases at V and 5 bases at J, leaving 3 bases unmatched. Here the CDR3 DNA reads TGCGCCAGCAGCCAGCAGGGACAGGGGTATGGCTACACCTTC. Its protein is CASSQQGQGYGYTF.

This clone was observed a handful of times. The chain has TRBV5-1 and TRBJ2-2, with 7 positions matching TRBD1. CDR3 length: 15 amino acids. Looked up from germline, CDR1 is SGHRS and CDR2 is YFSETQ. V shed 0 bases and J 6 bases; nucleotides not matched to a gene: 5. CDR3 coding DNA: TGCGCCAGCAGCTTGGAAGGGGGCGCGTCCGGGGAGCTGTTTTTT. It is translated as CASSLEGGASGELFF.

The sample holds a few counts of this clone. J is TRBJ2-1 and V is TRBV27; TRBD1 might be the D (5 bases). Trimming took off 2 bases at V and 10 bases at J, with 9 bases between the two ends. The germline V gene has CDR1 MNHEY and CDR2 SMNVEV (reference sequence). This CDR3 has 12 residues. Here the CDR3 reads CASSLVQGEQFF. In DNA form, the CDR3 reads TGTGCCAGCAGTTTAGTCCAGGGCGAGCAGTTCTTC.

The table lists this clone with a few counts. The CDR3 reads CASSRNGQEETQYF. DNA for the CDR3: TGCGCCAGCAGCCGTAATGGACAGGAGGAGACCCAGTACTTC. V usage is TRBV5-1 and J usage is TRBJ2-5; 7 nucleotides match TRBD1. The length of the CDR3 is 14 residues. J gave up 5 bases and V 4 bases, and 8 bases lay outside the gene matches. Germline V gene data show CDR1 as SGHRS and CDR2 as YFSETQ.

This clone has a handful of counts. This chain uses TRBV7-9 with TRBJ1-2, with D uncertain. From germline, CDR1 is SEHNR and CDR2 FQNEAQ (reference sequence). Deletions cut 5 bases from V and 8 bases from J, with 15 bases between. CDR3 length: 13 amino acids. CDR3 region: CASSVEEGRGYTF. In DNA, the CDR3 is TGTGCCAGCAGCGTCGAGGAGGGAAGGGGCTACACCTTC.

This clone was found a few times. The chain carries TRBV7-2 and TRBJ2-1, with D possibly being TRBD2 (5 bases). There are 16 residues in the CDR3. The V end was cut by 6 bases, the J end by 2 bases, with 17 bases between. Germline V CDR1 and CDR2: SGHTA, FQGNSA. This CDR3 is CASSPVGGQTYNEQFF. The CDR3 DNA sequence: TGTGCCAGCAGTCCAGTGGGCGGGCAAACCTACAATGAGCAGTTCTTC.

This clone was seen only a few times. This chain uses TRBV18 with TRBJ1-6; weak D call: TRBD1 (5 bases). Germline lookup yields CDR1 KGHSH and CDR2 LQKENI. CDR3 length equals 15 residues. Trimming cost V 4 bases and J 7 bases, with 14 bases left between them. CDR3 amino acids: CASSLSTDSNSPLHF. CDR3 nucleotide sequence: TGTGCCAGCTCACTCTCGACAGACTCCAATTCACCCCTCCACTTT.